The clone carrying this T cell receptor (beta chain) has more than one count but fewer than ten. Its antigen is undetermined. The data derive from a study of T cells after yellow fever vaccination. Study overall: Researchers used SMART-Seq v4 Ultra Low Input to prepare fractions that had low cell numbers.

V shed 2 bases and J shed 0 bases, with 19 bases lying between them. The CDR3 runs to 19 residues. Germline assignment: CDR1 SEHNR and CDR2 FQNEAQ (reference sequence). Study-wide findings and caveats: Though it reached lower strength, the secondary response hit its peak faster, day 5 versus 15. After the booster, 96% of CD4 and 75% to 90% of CD8 primary-response clones were re-detected.

TCRdb redid the calling of the 5' RACE reads with MiXCR, one entry per CDR3 protein. Of over 250,000 distinct CDR3 sequences listed, 4.1% are singletons. The sample here was PBMCs, taken 5 days after the yellow fever booster vaccination. This receptor was taken from a young man who received the YFV17D yellow fever vaccine. The chain uses TRBV7-9 and TRBJ2-2; no firm D call. The CDR3 DNA reads as TGTGCCAGCAGCTTATTTAGCTTTGTTTCTATTTCGAACACCGGGGAGCTGTTTTTT. Its translation: CASSLFSFVSISNTGELFF.